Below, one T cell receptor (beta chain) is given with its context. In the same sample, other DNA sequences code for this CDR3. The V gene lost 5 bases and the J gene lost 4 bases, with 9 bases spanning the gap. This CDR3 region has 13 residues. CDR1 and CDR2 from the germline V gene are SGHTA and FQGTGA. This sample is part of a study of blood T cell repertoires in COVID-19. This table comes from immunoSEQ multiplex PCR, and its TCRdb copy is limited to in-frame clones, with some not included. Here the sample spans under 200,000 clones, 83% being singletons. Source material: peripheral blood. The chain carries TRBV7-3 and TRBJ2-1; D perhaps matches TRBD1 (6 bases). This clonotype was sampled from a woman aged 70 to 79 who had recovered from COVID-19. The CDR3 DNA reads TGTGCCAGCAGCCGGGACAATTACAATGAGCAGTTCTTC. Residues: CASSRDNYNEQFF.